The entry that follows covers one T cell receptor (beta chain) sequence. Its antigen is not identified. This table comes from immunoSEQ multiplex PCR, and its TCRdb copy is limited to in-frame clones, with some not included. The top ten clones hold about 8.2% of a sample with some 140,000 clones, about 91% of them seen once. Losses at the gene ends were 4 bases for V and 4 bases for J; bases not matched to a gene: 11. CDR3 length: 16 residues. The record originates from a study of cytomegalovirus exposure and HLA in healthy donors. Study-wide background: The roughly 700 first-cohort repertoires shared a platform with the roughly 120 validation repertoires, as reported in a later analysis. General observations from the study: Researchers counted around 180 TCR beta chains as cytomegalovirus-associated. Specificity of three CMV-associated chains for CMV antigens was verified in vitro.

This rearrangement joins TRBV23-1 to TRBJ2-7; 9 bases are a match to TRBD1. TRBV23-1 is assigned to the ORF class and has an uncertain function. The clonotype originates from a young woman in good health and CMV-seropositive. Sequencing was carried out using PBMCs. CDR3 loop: CASSLSHQGTGYEQYF. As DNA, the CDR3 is TGCGCCAGCAGTCTAAGCCATCAAGGGACAGGGTACGAGCAGTACTTC.